The 23 T cell receptor beta chains presented below share a single source sample, sequenced in a study of blood T cell repertoires in COVID-19. Clones were read by immunoSEQ multiplex PCR, and TCRdb kept only the in-frame ones, dropping some. This table holds about 100,000 clones, nearly 90% found once. Sequenced sample: peripheral blood. These TCRs come from a woman in her fifties or sixties with acute or convalescent COVID-19.

The genes are TRBV5-4 and TRBJ2-2; tentative D call: TRBD2 (6 bases). Germline-derived CDR1 and CDR2 are SGHNT and YYREEE (reference sequence). This CDR3 spans 15 amino acids. Trimming removed 2 bases at V and 1 base at J, with 9 bases between. This CDR3 reads CASSFGGKNTGELFF. CDR3 nucleotide sequence: TGTGCCAGCAGCTTCGGCGGGAAGAACACCGGGGAGCTGTTTTTT.

The rearrangement joins TRBV5-4 to TRBJ1-1; TRBD1 matches at 8 bases. The CDR3 contains 14 residues. CDR1 is SGHNT and CDR2 is YYREEE in the germline V gene (reference sequence). V gave up 5 bases and J gave up 0 bases; unmatched junction bases: 3. The chain's CDR3 is CASRNRGMNTEAFF. The CDR3 nucleotides read TGTGCCAGCAGAAACAGGGGGATGAACACTGAAGCTTTCTTT.

The chain has TRBV5-1 and TRBJ2-5; possible D gene TRBD1, 6 bases. Trimming took 0 bases from V and 5 from J, leaving 11 bases between them. The CDR3 loop spans 14 amino acids. Germline assignment: CDR1 SGHRS and CDR2 YFSETQ. The CDR3 DNA sequence: TGCGCCAGCAGCTTGGGACAGGCGACGGAGACCCAGTACTTC. Encoded protein: CASSLGQATETQYF.

This chain joins TRBV5-1 and TRBJ2-3; 11 positions agree with TRBD2. CDR3 length: 17 amino acids. Germline V CDR1 and CDR2: SGHRS, YFSETQ. V dropped 2 bases and J dropped 4; count of bases not matched to a gene: 9. CDR3 loop: CASSFGTSGNGADTQYF. The CDR3, as DNA: TGCGCCAGCAGCTTCGGGACTAGCGGAAACGGTGCAGATACGCAGTATTTT.

V is TRBV4-1 and J is TRBJ2-5; 10 bases agree with TRBD2. This CDR3 is 18 amino acids long. Losses at the gene ends were 0 bases for V and 4 bases for J; bases not matched to a gene: 11. Per germline, CDR1 MGHRA and CDR2 YSYEKL. CDR3 coding DNA: TGCGCCAGCAGCCAAGATCTGGGAACTAGCGGGACCGCAGAGACCCAGTACTTC. Its translation: CASSQDLGTSGTAETQYF.

This chain links TRBV15 with TRBJ2-3; a possible D gene is TRBD1 (7 bases). Trimming took off 6 bases at V and 4 bases at J, with 11 bases between the two ends. Germline V gene data show CDR1 as LNHNV and CDR2 as YYDKDF (reference sequence). This CDR3 spans 13 amino acids. The CDR3 spells CATRGGGADTQYF. The CDR3 DNA reads TGTGCCACCAGAGGAGGGGGCGCAGATACGCAGTATTTT.

For the CDR3, the DNA is TGCGCCAGCAGCTCGGGACTAGCGGGAGATTACGAGCAGTACTTC. Its translation is CASSSGLAGDYEQYF. This chain connects TRBV5-1 to TRBJ2-7; 14 nucleotides align to TRBD2. V lost 3 bases, J lost 4 bases, and 3 bases stayed unmatched. Germline values: CDR1 SGHRS, CDR2 YFSETQ. The CDR3 runs 15 residues.

The chain recombines TRBV28 with TRBJ2-3; D perhaps matches TRBD2 (6 bases). Germline lookup yields CDR1 MDHEN and CDR2 SYDVKM. This CDR3 is built from 17 residues. The V end lost 5 bases, the J end lost 3 bases, and 21 bases lay between the germline ends. CDR3 in DNA: TGTGCCAGCAGTCCCATCTGGGCGGGGTTGACGACAGATACGCAGTATTTT. Translated, it gives CASSPIWAGLTTDTQYF.

This chain links TRBV30 with TRBJ1-5, with 9 bases matching TRBD1. The J segment lost 6 bases and the V segment lost 5 bases, leaving 8 bases of the junction unmatched. The germline V gene has CDR1 GTSNPN and CDR2 SVGIG (reference sequence). The CDR3 consists of 14 residues. CDR3 nucleotide sequence: TGTGCCTGGGCACGGACAGGGGCGGTTCAGCCCCAGCATTTT. It codes for CAWARTGAVQPQHF. The whole variable domain, remainder taken from reference TRBV30 and TRBJ1-5, is SQTIHQWPATLVQPVGSPLSLECTVEGTSNPNLYWYRQAAGRGLQLLFYSVGIGQISSEVPQNLSASRPQDRQFILSSKKLLLSDSGFYLCAWARTGAVQPQHFGDGTRLSIL.

The chain couples TRBV30 to TRBJ1-1; weak D call: TRBD1 (6 bases). The CDR3 length is 14 residues. V shed 4 bases and J shed 1 base, with 13 bases lying between them. The V gene's germline CDR1 is GTSNPN and CDR2 SVGIG (reference sequence). The CDR3 is CAWNRDTRNTEAFF. The CDR3 bases are TGTGCCTGGAACCGGGACACTCGGAACACTGAAGCTTTCTTT.

The rearrangement joins TRBV6-5 to TRBJ2-7; perhaps TRBD2 as D (6 bases). CDR3 length: 13 residues. Germline CDR1 reads MNHEY; CDR2 reads SVGAGI. The V gene lost 6 bases and the J gene lost 2 bases, with 11 bases spanning the gap. The CDR3 DNA reads as TGTGCCAGCAGATCTGGCGGGGCCTACGAGCAGTACTTC. This gives the protein CASRSGGAYEQYF.

This clone appeared a single time. The chain couples TRBV25-1 to TRBJ2-5, with TRBD2 identical over 7 bases. Germline V lookup: CDR1 MGHDK, CDR2 SYGVNS. The V segment lost 6 bases and the J segment 0 bases; nucleotides outside the gene matches: 7. The CDR3 consists of 15 residues. Here the CDR3 DNA reads TGTGCCAGCAGACCTAACGGGAGGAACCAAGAGACCCAGTACTTC. Protein product: CASRPNGRNQETQYF. The variable domain in full, completed from reference TRBV25-1 and TRBJ2-5, reads EADIYQTPRYLVIGTGKKITLECSQTMGHDKMYWYQQDPGMELHLIHYSYGVNSTEKGDLSSESTVSRIRTEHFPLTLESARPSHTSQYLCASRPNGRNQETQYFGPGTRLLVL.

The V gene is TRBV5-1, the J gene TRBJ1-1, with 7 bases matching TRBD1. Unmatched junction bases numbered 10, after V lost 7 bases and J lost 4 bases. Germline V lookup: CDR1 SGHRS, CDR2 YFSETQ. The length of the CDR3 is 14 residues. This CDR3 reads CASSQTGLSTEAFF. The CDR3 DNA reads TGCGCCAGCTCCCAGACAGGGTTGAGCACTGAAGCTTTCTTT.

The chain employs TRBV28 and TRBJ1-2; 8 nucleotides match TRBD1. Per germline, CDR1 MDHEN and CDR2 SYDVKM. J lost 8 bases, V lost 5 bases, and 10 bases had no gene match. This CDR3 is built from 14 residues. The CDR3 sequence is CASSPGQGVRGYTF. CDR3 DNA: TGTGCCAGCAGTCCTGGACAGGGCGTTAGGGGCTACACCTTC.

This chain joins TRBV11-3 and TRBJ1-1; D is unresolved. The CDR3 extends over 14 amino acids. V lost 5 bases, J lost 2 bases, and 12 bases lay in between. Germline loops: CDR1 SGHNT, CDR2 YENEEA. The CDR3 nucleotides are TGTGCCAGCAGCGTGACAAGTTCTAACACTGAAGCTTTCTTT. Translation gives CASSVTSSNTEAFF.

The chain links TRBV5-4 to TRBJ1-4; 7 nucleotides agree with TRBD1. In germline, CDR1 is SGHNT, CDR2 YYREEE (reference sequence). This CDR3 comprises 17 residues. The junction had 9 bases not matched to a gene; V was cut back by 4 bases and J by 0 bases. CDR3 in DNA: TGTGCCAGCAGCCCGTCGGGACAGCCCGCAACTAATGAAAAACTGTTTTTT. Protein product: CASSPSGQPATNEKLFF. Full variable domain (rest looked up from reference TRBV5-4 and TRBJ1-4): ETGVTQSPTHLIKTRGQQVTLRCSSQSGHNTVSWYQQALGQGPQFIFQYYREEENGRGNFPPRFSGLQFPNYSSELNVNALELDDSALYLCASSPSGQPATNEKLFFGSGTQLSVL.

The V call is TRBV2, the J call TRBJ2-7, with D maybe TRBD2 (5 bases). Germline lookup yields CDR1 SNHLY and CDR2 FYNNEI. The CDR3 is made up of 13 amino acids. Trimming removed 4 bases at V and 1 base at J, with 8 bases between. CDR3 in DNA: TGTGCCAGCAGTGCGGGATTTTCCTACGAGCAGTACTTC. Translated: CASSAGFSYEQYF. The variable domain in full, completed from reference TRBV2 and TRBJ2-7, reads EPEVTQTPSHQVTQMGQEVILRCVPISNHLYFYWYRQILGQKVEFLVSFYNNEISEKSEIFDDQFSVERPDGSNFTLKIRSTKLEDSAMYFCASSAGFSYEQYFGPGTRLTVT.

V is TRBV21-1 and J is TRBJ2-1; TRBD2 reflects the table's D call only, with no check against the DNA. TRBV21-1 is a documented pseudogene. This CDR3 region has 18 residues. The CDR3 loop reads CASSKASGTSSSGNEQFF. The CDR3 bases are TGTGCCAGCAGCAAAGCTAGCGGGACCAGCTCCTCCGGGAATGAGCAGTTCTTC.

The chain couples TRBV11-2 to TRBJ2-7, with D hard to call. The germline gives CDR1 SGHAT, CDR2 FQNNGV. V lost 1 base to trimming and J lost 0 bases, with 7 bases between them. The CDR3 is made up of 14 amino acids. The chain's CDR3 is CASSLGHVSYEQYV. The CDR3, as DNA: TGTGCCAGCAGCTTAGGGCACGTCTCCTACGAGCAGTACGTC.

The V and J genes are TRBV28 and TRBJ1-1; D possibly corresponds to TRBD1 (5 bases). This CDR3 is 13 amino acids long. Deletions cut 6 bases from V and 5 bases from J, with 13 bases between. Germline assignment: CDR1 MDHEN and CDR2 SYDVKM. CDR3 in DNA: TGTGCCAGCAGGGGAGGACAAGTTACTGAAGCTTTCTTT. Its translation is CASRGGQVTEAFF.

The chain recombines TRBV2 with TRBJ1-5, with 7 nucleotides matching TRBD1. Unmatched junction bases numbered 9, after V lost 9 bases and J lost 7 bases. The CDR3 is 13 amino acids. Germline CDR1 is SNHLY and CDR2 is FYNNEI. The CDR3 DNA sequence: TGTGCCAGTGTTCAGGGGGTTGAACAGCCCCAGCATTTT. Translating it yields CASVQGVEQPQHF.

The V gene is TRBV5-1, the J gene TRBJ1-2; D is unresolved. In germline, CDR1 is SGHRS, CDR2 YFSETQ. There are 16 residues in the CDR3. Trimming took 4 bases from V and 3 from J, leaving 19 bases between them. CDR3 sequence: CASSGVDVGRDYGYTF. The CDR3 nucleotides are TGCGCCAGCAGCGGAGTGGACGTGGGGAGGGACTATGGCTACACCTTC.

The rearrangement joins TRBV5-4 to TRBJ1-1; possible D gene TRBD1, 5 bases. This CDR3 is built from 12 residues. CDR1 SGHNT and CDR2 YYREEE come from the germline V gene (reference sequence). V lost 0 bases, J lost 12 bases, and 12 bases lay in between. The CDR3 DNA reads as TGTGCCAGCAGCTTGGTAGCAGGGATAACTTTCTTT. Translating gives CASSLVAGITFF.